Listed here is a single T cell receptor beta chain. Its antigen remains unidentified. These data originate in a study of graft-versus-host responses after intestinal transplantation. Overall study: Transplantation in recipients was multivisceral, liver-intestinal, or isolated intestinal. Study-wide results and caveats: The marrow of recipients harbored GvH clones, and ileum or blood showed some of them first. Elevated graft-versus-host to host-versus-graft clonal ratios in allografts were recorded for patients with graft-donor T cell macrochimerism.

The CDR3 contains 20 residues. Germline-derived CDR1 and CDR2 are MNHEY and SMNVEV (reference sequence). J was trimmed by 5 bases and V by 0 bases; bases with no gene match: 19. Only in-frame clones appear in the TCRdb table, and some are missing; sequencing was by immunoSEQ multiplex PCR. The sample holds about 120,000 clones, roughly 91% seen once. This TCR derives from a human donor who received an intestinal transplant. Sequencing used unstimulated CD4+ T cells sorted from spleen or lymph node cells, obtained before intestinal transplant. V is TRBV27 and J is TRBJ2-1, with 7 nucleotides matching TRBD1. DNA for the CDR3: TGTGCCAGCAGTTTATCATCACAGGGGTTGGCGTCGGGCTGGCACAATGAGCAGTTCTTC. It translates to CASSLSSQGLASGWHNEQFF.